This is a list of T cell receptor beta chains from one sample in a study of blood T cell repertoires in COVID-19. Generated by immunoSEQ multiplex PCR, the TCRdb table keeps only in-frame clones and is missing some. The sample has roughly 260,000 clones; 90% are singletons. The sequenced sample consisted of peripheral blood. The receptors here all came from a woman aged 40 to 50 with acute or convalescent COVID-19. The CDR3 runs from the conserved cysteine through the conserved F or W. The order of the fields is D gene, clone size, J gene, V gene, CDR3 DNA, CDR3 protein. The D gene is left open where the match is weak. A clone size is listed for some rows: how often the clone was seen (once, few, many), or a class if it is expanded.

D: NA; size: NA; J: TRBJ1-1; V: TRBV3-1/TRBV3-2; DNA: TGTGCCAGCAGCCAAGCTGTTTCGCGGGTTGGCTTCCCCGCTGGGGCTTTCTTT; CDR3: CASSQAVSRVGFPAGAFF
D: NA; size: NA; J: TRBJ1-2; V: TRBV5-4; DNA: TGTGCCAGCAGCTTGCAGGGTCGGGACTATGGCTACACCTTC; CDR3: CASSLQGRDYGYTF
D: TRBD1; size: once; J: TRBJ2-1; V: TRBV30; DNA: TGTGCCTGGAGTGTACAGGGGAATGAGCAGTTCTTC; CDR3: CAWSVQGNEQFF
D: NA; size: NA; J: TRBJ2-3; V: TRBV2; DNA: TGTGCCTATAGGGGCGAAAGGAACACAGATACGCAGTATTTT; CDR3: CAYRGERNTDTQYF
D: NA; size: few; J: TRBJ1-2; V: TRBV9; DNA: TGTGCCAGCAGCGTAGTACCCTCGGCGGCAGTCGGTGGCTACACCTTC; CDR3: CASSVVPSAAVGGYTF
D: TRBD1; size: NA; J: TRBJ1-5; V: TRBV10-3; DNA: TGTGCCATCAGTGAGCCGGGACAGGGGGACAATCAGCCCCAGCATTTT; CDR3: CAISEPGQGDNQPQHF
D: TRBD1; size: once; J: TRBJ1-1; V: TRBV3-1/TRBV3-2; DNA: TGTGCCAGCAGCCGGACAGGGGCTGAAGCTTTCTTT; CDR3: CASSRTGAEAFF
D: NA; size: NA; J: TRBJ2-6; V: TRBV7-8; DNA: TGTGCCAGCACCCCGAACCCAGGACAGCAAGTCAGCTCTGGGGCCAACGTCCTGACTTTC; CDR3: CASTPNPGQQVSSGANVLTF
D: NA; size: NA; J: TRBJ2-5; V: TRBV4-1; DNA: TGCGCCAGCAGCCAAGAATCCCTCCAAGAGACCCAGTACTTC; CDR3: CASSQESLQETQYF
D: NA; size: NA; J: TRBJ1-5; V: TRBV27; DNA: TGTGCCAGCAGTTTAGTCAGTAATCAGCCCCAGCATTTT; CDR3: CASSLVSNQPQHF
D: NA; size: NA; J: TRBJ2-3; V: TRBV1; DNA: TGCACCAGCAGCCCAACCGAGGGGAGCGGGGGGCCTAGCACAGATACGCAGTATTTT; CDR3: CTSSPTEGSGGPSTDTQYF
D: TRBD1; size: NA; J: TRBJ1-2; V: TRBV2; DNA: TGTGCCAGCTCAGACAGGGGTAACTATGGCTACACCTTC; CDR3: CASSDRGNYGYTF
D: NA; size: NA; J: TRBJ2-4; V: TRBV10-3; DNA: TGTGCCATCAGTGCGGGGACTGGACTAGCCAAAAACATTCAGTACTTC; CDR3: CAISAGTGLAKNIQYF